This T cell receptor beta chain was profiled in a study of CD8 T cells in Susac syndrome. The trim removed 8 bases at V and 2 bases at J, leaving 13 bases unmatched. This CDR3 has 17 residues. Germline lookup yields CDR1 MNHEY and CDR2 SVGAGI. Roughly 0.45 to 1 ug RNA was reverse transcribed with random hexamers. TCRdb reprocessed the immunoSEQ multiplex PCR reads with MiXCR, giving one entry per CDR3 protein. This table has fewer than 200,000 distinct CDR3 sequences, under 95% appearing once. The sequence came from a human donor in good health. The rearrangement links TRBV6-5 to TRBJ1-5; 9 bases agree with TRBD1. What was sequenced was CD4+ T cells from PBMCs. The CDR3 nucleotides read TGTGCCAGCGTTGGGGGACTGGACAGGGGACGCAATCAGCCCCAGCATTTT. Its protein is CASVGGLDRGRNQPQHF.